This TCR beta chain was identified during a study of blood T cell repertoires in COVID-19. Germline V gives CDR1 MGHRA, CDR2 YSYEKL. This CDR3 comprises 17 residues. The V gene lost 5 bases and the J gene lost 2 bases, with 18 bases spanning the gap. TCRdb's copy holds only in-frame clones and misses some; the assay was immunoSEQ multiplex PCR. Here the sample spans over 150,000 clones, roughly 83% being singletons. Patients from Seattle were sampled longitudinally, starting during active infection. There are a few counts of this clone. The sequencing sample was made of peripheral blood. The receptor comes from a woman aged 40 to 49 with COVID-19, enrolled during active disease. The chain employs TRBV4-1 and TRBJ2-2, with D perhaps matching TRBD2 (7 bases). CDR3 sequence (DNA): TGCGCCAGCAGCTATAGGTCGGGGGGCCTAAACACCGGGGAGCTGTTTTTT. Protein product: CASSYRSGGLNTGELFF.